The 27 T cell receptor beta chains presented below share a single source sample, sequenced in a study of blood T cells in healthy people across ages. A second PCR of roughly 7 to 11 cycles used a sample-barcoded 5' primer and a J-beta primer mix. A single record per CDR3 protein comes from TCRdb applying MiXCR to the 5' RACE reads. This table has some 930,000 distinct CDR3 sequences, about 29% appearing once. The sample also formed part of further work on T cells of mothers and their children.

Sequenced: blood. The receptors were gathered from a woman aged 40 to 50 in good health.

The chain carries TRBV27 and TRBJ2-3; weak D call: TRBD1 (7 bases). This CDR3 comprises 17 residues. The ends were cut back, 2 bases at V and 1 base at J, with 16 bases in the middle. Per germline, CDR1 MNHEY and CDR2 SMNVEV (reference sequence). CDR3 sequence: CASSLGGDSLGTDTQYF. CDR3 bases: TGTGCCAGCAGTTTAGGAGGGGACAGCCTGGGCACAGATACGCAGTATTTT.

Ten or more counts support this clonotype. The chain links TRBV3-1 to TRBJ2-7, with D perhaps TRBD1 (5 bases). Germline lookup yields CDR1 LGHDT and CDR2 YNNKEL (reference sequence). CDR3 size: 17 residues. V was clipped by 2 bases and J by 3 bases, with 20 bases between them. CDR3 residues: CASSQPLSEKGIYEQYF. CDR3 coding DNA: TGTGCCAGCAGCCAACCTCTCTCGGAGAAGGGGATCTACGAGCAGTACTTC.

This clonotype was found a few times. The V and J genes are TRBV6-6 and TRBJ2-7; D call uncertain. The germline gives CDR1 MNHNY, CDR2 SVGAGI (reference sequence). The germline V and J ends were trimmed by 2 bases and 2 bases, with 7 bases remaining between them. CDR3 length: 13 amino acids. The CDR3, as DNA: TGTGCCAGCAGTTACGCAGTGACCTACGAGCAGTACTTC. It encodes CASSYAVTYEQYF.

Remarks on this clonotype: With a much larger clone just one base away, this may be a read error. V gene TRBV9 combines with J gene TRBJ2-7; 7 positions agree with TRBD1. V trimming: 3 bases; J trimming: 3 bases; junction bases outside the gene matches: 9. The CDR3 sequence is 15 residues long. Germline V CDR1 and CDR2: SGDLS, YYNGEE. In nucleotides, the CDR3 is TGTGCCAGCAGCGAGGGGGCAGGGGCTCTCTACGAGCAGTACTTC. Protein sequence: CASSEGAGALYEQYF.

A remark on this clonotype: At one of its ends the junction is not consistent with the germline gene, which may arise from a read error. The rearrangement joins TRBV20-1 to TRBJ1-2; possibly TRBD1 for D (6 bases). This CDR3 contains 13 residues. Germline V gene data show CDR1 as DFQATT and CDR2 as SNEGSKA (reference sequence). DNA for the CDR3: TGCAGCGGGGACGACAGGCACTACTATGGCCACACCTTC. This sequence encodes CSGDDRHYYGHTF.

The chain combines TRBV7-9 with TRBJ1-4; no clear D gene. The CDR3 sequence is 14 residues long. CDR1 is SEHNR and CDR2 is FQNEAQ in the germline V gene (reference sequence). The germline V and J ends were trimmed by 5 bases and 1 base, with 8 bases remaining between them. The CDR3 coding sequence is TGTGCCAGCAGCCTCGGAATAACTAATGAAAAACTGTTTTTT. It is translated as CASSLGITNEKLFF.

This clonotype has more than one count but fewer than ten. The J gene is TRBJ2-3, the V gene TRBV9; D is possibly TRBD2 (6 bases). Trimming pared 4 bases from V and 4 bases from J, leaving 22 bases between. CDR3 length: 17 amino acids. Germline lookup yields CDR1 SGDLS and CDR2 YYNGEE. The CDR3: CASSTHGGGAGADTQYF. DNA for the CDR3: TGTGCCAGCAGCACCCACGGGGGAGGCGCCGGAGCAGATACGCAGTATTTT.

Comments on this clonotype: This may come from a read error, since a much larger clone is one base off. The chain recombines TRBV29-1 with TRBJ2-7; D remains ambiguous. CDR1 is SQVTM and CDR2 is ANQGSEA in the germline V gene. CDR3 length: 11 amino acids. The germline V and J ends were trimmed by 8 bases and 3 bases, with 11 bases remaining between them. In DNA, the CDR3 is TGCAGCATTGGCACGAGCTACGAGCAGTACTTC. This translates into CSIGTSYEQYF.

The rearrangement uses TRBV20-1 and TRBJ2-1; 15 nucleotides agree with TRBD2. The CDR3 loop spans 19 amino acids. Germline V CDR1 and CDR2: DFQATT, SNEGSKA (reference sequence). After removal of 0 bases from V and 7 bases from J, the junction contained 13 bases not matched to a gene. The CDR3 is CSARDLRTSGGARGNEQFF. CDR3 nucleotides: TGCAGTGCTAGAGATTTGCGGACTAGCGGGGGGGCGAGGGGGAATGAGCAGTTCTTC.

V and J are TRBV7-6 and TRBJ2-5; the D gene is possibly TRBD2 (6 bases). V lost 1 base and J 4 bases, leaving 16 bases between the germline ends. Germline CDR1 reads SGHVS; CDR2 reads FNYEAQ. The CDR3 is 16 residues long. CDR3 in DNA: TGTGCCAGCAGCTTAGTCGCCGAGGGAGGCGGAGAGACCCAGTACTTC. Translating it yields CASSLVAEGGGETQYF.

Comment on this clonotype: Relative to the germline gene, one junction end is altered; a read error may explain this. The chain couples TRBV2 to TRBJ1-2; D call uncertain. The CDR3 length is 14 residues. Germline V gives CDR1 SNHLY, CDR2 FYNNEI. CDR3 in amino acids: CASGEAHGFIGYTF. The CDR3 coding sequence is TGTGCCAGCGGTGAAGCGCACGGGTTTATCGGCTACACCTTC.

A note on this clonotype: A much larger clone sits a single nucleotide away, making a read error possible. V usage is TRBV5-1 and J usage is TRBJ2-1; weak D call: TRBD1 (6 bases). The end of the DNA fits TRBJ2-7 better, so the J call may be wrong. The CDR3 extends over 15 amino acids. Germline CDR1 SGHRS, CDR2 YFSETQ. As DNA, the CDR3 is TGCGCCAGCACTTCAGGGGAGAGCTCCTACAATGAGCAGTACTTC. Its translation is CASTSGESSYNEQYF.

This clonotype has just one count. The V gene is TRBV7-2, the J gene TRBJ2-3, with 8 bases matching TRBD2. There are 15 residues in the CDR3. V trimming: 2 bases; J trimming: 4 bases; junction bases outside the gene matches: 5. The germline V gene encodes CDR1 SGHTA and CDR2 FQGNSA. CDR3: CASSLTAGAPDTQYF. In DNA form, the CDR3 reads TGTGCCAGCAGCTTAACAGCGGGGGCCCCAGATACGCAGTATTTT.

This clonotype was seen ten or more times. The V and J genes are TRBV5-1 and TRBJ1-5; the match to TRBD1 covers 10 bases. Germline V gene sequence: CDR1 SGHRS, CDR2 YFSETQ. V gave up 0 bases and J gave up 7 bases; unmatched junction bases: 4. CDR3 length: 15 residues. The CDR3: CASSLEGQGSQPQHF. The CDR3 region has the DNA TGCGCCAGCAGCTTGGAGGGACAGGGGAGCCAGCCCCAGCATTTT.

Only a few counts were recorded for this clonotype. The chain uses TRBV27 and TRBJ2-6; tentatively, D is TRBD1 (5 bases). CDR3 length: 15 amino acids. Germline CDR1 is MNHEY and CDR2 is SMNVEV (reference sequence). V was trimmed by 5 bases and J by 11 bases, leaving 19 bases between them. In DNA form, the CDR3 reads TGTGCCAGCAGTGTAAGGGGCCTCAGGGTCCACGTCCTGACTTTC. Translation: CASSVRGLRVHVLTF.

As regards this clonotype: An end of the junction differs from the germline gene, which may be a read error. J is TRBJ1-6 and V is TRBV7-2, with D maybe TRBD1 (6 bases). The CDR3 consists of 16 residues. Germline V lookup: CDR1 SGHTA, CDR2 FQGNSA. The CDR3 DNA sequence: TGCGCCAGCACCGAGATTTACAGGGTAGGGAATCCACCCCTCCACTTT. As protein: CASTEIYRVGNPPLHF.

Remarks on this clonotype: This may arise from a read error, as a much more abundant clone is one base away. The rearrangement links TRBV7-9 to TRBJ1-2, with no clear D. Germline V lookup: CDR1 SEHNR, CDR2 FQNEAQ (reference sequence). The CDR3 is 13 amino acids. This CDR3 is CASSLDGPYGHTF. In DNA form, the CDR3 reads TGTGCCAGCAGCTTAGACGGCCCTTATGGCCACACCTTC.

This chain links TRBV29-1 with TRBJ2-1; 7 positions match TRBD2. This CDR3 has 13 residues. From germline, CDR1 is SQVTM and CDR2 ANQGSEA. The trim removed 4 bases at V and 3 bases at J, leaving 3 bases unmatched. The CDR3 coding sequence is TGCAGCGTTGGCGGGAGCCTCTACAATGAGCAGTTCTTC. Translation: CSVGGSLYNEQFF.

This clonotype showed up many times. The chain couples TRBV7-6 to TRBJ2-7; 10 bases fit TRBD1. The J segment lost 6 bases and the V segment lost 5 bases, leaving 10 bases of the junction unmatched. The V gene's germline CDR1 is SGHVS and CDR2 FNYEAQ. The CDR3 has 15 residues. CDR3 sequence: CASSRGDRGLSEQYF. Here the CDR3 DNA reads TGTGCCAGCAGCCGCGGGGACAGGGGTCTGAGCGAGCAGTACTTC.

This chain uses TRBV3-1 with TRBJ2-4, with D hard to call. Gene TRBJ2-7 matches the end of the DNA better, so the J call may be wrong. From germline, CDR1 is LGHDT and CDR2 YNNKEL (reference sequence). The CDR3 has 13 residues. CDR3 loop: CASSYGGVAEQYF. CDR3 DNA sequence: TGTGCCAGCAGCTACGGCGGCGTGGCCGAGCAGTACTTC.

This chain connects TRBV5-4 to TRBJ2-6; possible D gene TRBD1, 6 bases. Trimming took off 2 bases at V and 0 bases at J, with 12 bases between the two ends. Germline CDR1 and CDR2: SGHNT and YYREEE (reference sequence). CDR3 length equals 17 residues. The CDR3 here is CASSFRTVSSGANVLTF. CDR3 nucleotides: TGTGCCAGCAGCTTTCGGACAGTCAGCTCTGGGGCCAACGTCCTGACTTTC.

Comments on this clonotype: A much more abundant neighbour one base away suggests this may be a read error. The chain links TRBV2 to TRBJ2-5; D might be TRBD1 (5 bases). The J call is in doubt because the DNA end fits TRBJ2-7 better. Germline assignment: CDR1 SNHLY and CDR2 FYNNEI. The CDR3 extends over 13 amino acids. The CDR3 DNA reads as TGTGCCAGCAGGGATGCAGGGTTAAACGAGCAGTACTTC. Its protein is CASRDAGLNEQYF.

The chain employs TRBV11-2 and TRBJ1-2; 9 bases fit TRBD1. Per germline, CDR1 SGHAT and CDR2 FQNNGV. The CDR3 has 15 amino acids. The junction had 3 bases not matched to a gene; V was cut back by 1 base and J by 3 bases. The CDR3 loop is CASSLAWDRDYGYTF. CDR3 nucleotide sequence: TGTGCCAGCAGCTTAGCTTGGGACAGGGACTATGGCTACACCTTC.

The chain is built from TRBV7-2 and TRBJ1-1; perhaps TRBD1 as D (5 bases). Trimming shortened V by 3 bases and J by 4 bases, and 18 bases separated the two germline ends. Germline V gene data show CDR1 as SGHTA and CDR2 as FQGNSA. The CDR3 length is 16 residues. CDR3 coding DNA: TGTGCCAGCAGCTTTGGGGTATCGTTCGGGGGCACTGAAGCTTTCTTT. This encodes CASSFGVSFGGTEAFF.

This clonotype came up many times. The rearrangement links TRBV6-6 to TRBJ2-7; 8 positions match TRBD1. Germline CDR1 reads MNHNY; CDR2 reads SVGAGI (reference sequence). Unmatched junction bases numbered 7, after V lost 6 bases and J lost 3 bases. The CDR3 sequence is 14 residues long. The CDR3 spells CASRMTGEFYEQYF. DNA for the CDR3: TGTGCCAGCAGGATGACAGGGGAGTTCTACGAGCAGTACTTC.

This CDR3 is CAISEAPGLRGGQYF. CDR3 nucleotide sequence: TGTGCCATCAGTGAGGCTCCGGGACTTCGAGGAGGGCAGTACTTC. This chain uses TRBV10-3 with TRBJ2-5, with a possible D match to TRBD2 (6 bases). The ends were cut back, 2 bases at V and 11 bases at J, with 21 bases in the middle. Germline V CDR1 and CDR2: ENHRY, SYGVKD. CDR3 length: 15 amino acids.

Here the CDR3 DNA reads TGTGCCACCGTCTACTGCCCCTGGACAGGGGGGGACATTCAGTACTTC. It is translated as CATVYCPWTGGDIQYF. V usage is TRBV15 and J usage is TRBJ2-4; the match to TRBD1 covers 10 bases. CDR1 LNHNV and CDR2 YYDKDF come from the germline V gene (reference sequence). The trim removed 8 bases at V and 8 bases at J, leaving 15 bases unmatched. The CDR3 sequence is 16 residues long.